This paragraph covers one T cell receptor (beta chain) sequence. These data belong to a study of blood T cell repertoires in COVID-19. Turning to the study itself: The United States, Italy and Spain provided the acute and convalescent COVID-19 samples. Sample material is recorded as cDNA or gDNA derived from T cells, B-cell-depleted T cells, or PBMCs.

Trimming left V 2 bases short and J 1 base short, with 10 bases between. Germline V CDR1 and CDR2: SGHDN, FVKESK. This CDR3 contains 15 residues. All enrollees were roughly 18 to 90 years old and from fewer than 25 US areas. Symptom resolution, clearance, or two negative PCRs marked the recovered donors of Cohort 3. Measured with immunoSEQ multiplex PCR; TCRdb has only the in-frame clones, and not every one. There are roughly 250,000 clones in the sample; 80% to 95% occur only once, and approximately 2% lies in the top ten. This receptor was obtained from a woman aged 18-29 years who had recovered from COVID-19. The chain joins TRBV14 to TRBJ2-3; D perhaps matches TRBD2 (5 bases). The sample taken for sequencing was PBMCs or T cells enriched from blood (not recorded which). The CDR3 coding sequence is TGTGCCAGCAGCCAACAAGCTAGCCGCACAGATACGCAGTATTTT. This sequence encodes CASSQQASRTDTQYF.